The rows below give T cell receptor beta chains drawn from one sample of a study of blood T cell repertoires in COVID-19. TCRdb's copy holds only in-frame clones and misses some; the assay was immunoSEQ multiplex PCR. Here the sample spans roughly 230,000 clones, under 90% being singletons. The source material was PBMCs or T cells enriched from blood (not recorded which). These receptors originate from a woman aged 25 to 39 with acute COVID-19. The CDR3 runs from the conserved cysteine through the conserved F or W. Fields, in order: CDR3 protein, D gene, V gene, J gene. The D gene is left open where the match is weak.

cdr3_aa: CAWIGTGVGTIYF
d_call: TRBD1
v_call: TRBV30
j_call: TRBJ1-3

cdr3_aa: CASSLVGGENEKLFF
d_call: -
v_call: TRBV5-6
j_call: TRBJ1-4

cdr3_aa: CAWGGAVGRGYEQYF
d_call: -
v_call: TRBV30
j_call: TRBJ2-7

cdr3_aa: CASSQDRGTRGEKLFF
d_call: TRBD1
v_call: TRBV11-2
j_call: TRBJ1-4

cdr3_aa: CAWTRGAYNEQFF
d_call: TRBD2
v_call: TRBV30
j_call: TRBJ2-1

cdr3_aa: CASSDSGAGGHGYTF
d_call: TRBD1
v_call: TRBV6-4
j_call: TRBJ1-2

cdr3_aa: CASSLATGLSADTQYF
d_call: -
v_call: TRBV7-9
j_call: TRBJ2-3

cdr3_aa: CASSPRLGFTNRDYGYTF
d_call: -
v_call: TRBV11-2
j_call: TRBJ1-2

cdr3_aa: CASSLQGPSNQPQHF
d_call: -
v_call: TRBV2
j_call: TRBJ1-5

cdr3_aa: CASSLAKGGSPLHF
d_call: -
v_call: TRBV5-1
j_call: TRBJ1-6

cdr3_aa: CASSDRLLLGKLFF
d_call: -
v_call: TRBV25-1
j_call: TRBJ1-4